The sample holds many counts of the clone carrying this T cell receptor (beta chain). This entry belongs to a study of T cells in Graves' hyperthyroidism and ophthalmopathy. In the study overall: Peripheral blood draws took place at initial diagnosis, ahead of any treatment.

Amplification targeted TCR beta CDR3 regions from RNA transcripts. HTBI primers were employed in a first-round RT-PCR of the TCR CDR3. MiXCR was run by TCRdb on the multiplex PCR reads, yielding one entry per CDR3 protein. Of over 450,000 distinct CDR3 sequences listed, around 15% are singletons. Stable disease denoted Graves' hyperthyroidism without ophthalmopathy progression within 18 months. Hyperthyroidism was newly diagnosed in patients aged 18 to 65 (duration under 2 months). Exclusion criteria comprised uncontrolled infection, other autoimmune disease, pregnancy or lactation. The sequenced sample was blood. The source of this sequence is a woman younger than 30 with Graves' hyperthyroidism.

Written as DNA, the CDR3 is TGTGCCAGCGGTGATGGATTAGCCAAAAACATTCAGTACTTC. This gives the protein CASGDGLAKNIQYF. The genes are TRBV12-3 or TRBV12-4 and TRBJ2-4; D unclear. Trimming pared 8 bases from V and 0 bases from J, leaving 11 bases between. There are 14 residues in the CDR3.